These 27 T cell receptor beta chains share one sample of origin, sequenced in a study of T cell repertoires in cytomegalovirus infection. TCRdb analysed the reads with MiXCR anew, one entry per CDR3 protein. The sample shows more than 400,000 distinct CDR3 sequences, about a quarter of them seen only once. The sample was PBMCs. The receptors shown here come from a human donor in good health (CMV status not recorded). Some clones in this sample may be carry-over from other donors' samples.

The chain carries TRBV6-2 or TRBV6-3 and TRBJ2-7; 11 bases map to TRBD2. This CDR3 region has 15 residues. The germline gives CDR1 MNHEY, CDR2 SVGEGT. The trim removed 5 bases at V and 2 bases at J, leaving 5 bases unmatched. The CDR3 DNA is TGTGCCAGCAGTCATAAGGGACTAGCGGCCTACGAGCAGTACTTC. This translates into CASSHKGLAAYEQYF.

In its sample, this clonotype was seen a few times. The V gene is TRBV6-2 or TRBV6-3, the J gene TRBJ1-3; no clear D gene. V lost 0 bases and J lost 4, with 4 bases in between. Germline values: CDR1 MNHEY, CDR2 SVGEGT. The CDR3 sequence is 13 residues long. CDR3 protein: CASSYSNGNTIYF. The CDR3 nucleotides read TGTGCCAGCAGTTACTCGAACGGAAACACCATATATTTT.

This clonotype occurred a few times. The rearrangement links TRBV5-4 to TRBJ2-1, with D unresolved. This CDR3 spans 11 amino acids. Germline V gene data show CDR1 as SGHNT and CDR2 as YYREEE (reference sequence). V shed 5 bases and J shed 5 bases, with 5 bases lying between them. The CDR3 nucleotides are TGTGCCAGCAGGTTTGACAATGAGCAGTTCTTC. It codes for CASRFDNEQFF.

The chain uses TRBV6-5 and TRBJ2-1; D gene ambiguous. The CDR3 extends over 17 amino acids. Germline CDR1 is MNHEY and CDR2 is SVGAGI. The germline V and J ends were trimmed by 5 bases and 0 bases, with 17 bases remaining between them. The CDR3 protein is CASSPLFRLSSYNEQFF. The DNA of the CDR3 is TGTGCCAGCAGTCCCCTCTTCCGTCTAAGCTCCTACAATGAGCAGTTCTTC.

This clonotype was counted only a few times. The rearrangement uses TRBV6-2 or TRBV6-3 and TRBJ1-2, with D perhaps matching TRBD1 (6 bases). Trimming took 8 bases from V and 2 from J, leaving 18 bases between them. The V gene's germline CDR1 is MNHEY and CDR2 SVGEGT. CDR3 length: 15 amino acids. For the CDR3, the DNA is TGTGCCAGCTTCACAACGGGGCAGGGGAACTATGGCTACACCTTC. It encodes CASFTTGQGNYGYTF.

This rearrangement joins TRBV10-3 to TRBJ1-3, with 7 bases that match TRBD1. Trimming removed 4 bases from V and 4 bases from J; junction bases left unmatched: 1. This CDR3 region has 13 residues. The germline V gene encodes CDR1 ENHRY and CDR2 SYGVKD. The CDR3 spells CAISAGGGNTIYF. In DNA, the CDR3 is TGTGCCATCAGTGCAGGGGGAGGAAACACCATATATTTT.

This clonotype was counted between two and nine times. This CDR3 reads CASSLAPAKQETQYF. In DNA form, the CDR3 reads TGTGCCAGCAGCTTAGCTCCAGCTAAACAAGAGACCCAGTACTTC. The rearrangement joins TRBV11-2 to TRBJ2-5; D remains unclear. CDR3 size: 15 residues. Germline V lookup: CDR1 SGHAT, CDR2 FQNNGV. V dropped 1 base and J dropped 2 bases, with 11 bases sitting between them.

The gene calls are TRBV7-2 and TRBJ2-2, with D perhaps matching TRBD1 or TRBD2 (5 bases each). Germline V gene data show CDR1 as SGHTA and CDR2 as FQGNSA. This CDR3 has 19 amino acids. V was trimmed by 8 bases and J by 0 bases, leaving 25 bases between them. CDR3 bases: TGTGCCAGCTCACCATCTTATAGGGGACCAGGGTCGAACACCGGGGAGCTGTTTTTT. Translated: CASSPSYRGPGSNTGELFF.

On this clonotype itself: A clone one base away is much larger, so this may be a read error. The chain uses TRBV12-3 or TRBV12-4 and TRBJ1-2; D is undetermined. Trimming removed 6 bases at V and 3 bases at J, with 11 bases between. The CDR3 spans 13 residues. Here the CDR3 DNA reads TGTGCCAGCAGGAATTCATCGGACTATGGCTACACCTTC. It is translated as CASRNSSDYGYTF.

In its sample, this clonotype was seen many times. The CDR3 is CASSFSNRGPETLPYEQYF. The CDR3 DNA reads as TGTGCCAGCAGTTTTTCGAACAGGGGGCCGGAAACTCTTCCCTACGAGCAGTACTTC. The chain recombines TRBV12-3 or TRBV12-4 with TRBJ2-7, with TRBD1 matching 9 bases. V dropped 3 bases and J dropped 2; count of bases not matched to a gene: 17. This CDR3 is built from 19 residues.

This clonotype was picked up a small number of times. The genes are TRBV6-5 and TRBJ2-5; D call uncertain. The CDR3 sequence is 13 residues long. Trimming shortened V by 5 bases and J by 6 bases, and 13 bases separated the two germline ends. Per the germline V gene, CDR1 is MNHEY and CDR2 is SVGAGI. The CDR3 protein is CASSKDHLKTQYF. In DNA form, the CDR3 reads TGTGCCAGCAGTAAGGACCATCTGAAGACCCAGTACTTC.

This clonotype has more than one count but fewer than ten. This rearrangement joins TRBV28 to TRBJ2-2; 10 bases fit TRBD1. The V and J ends lost 5 bases and 3 bases, in that order; junction bases with no gene match: 9. This CDR3 has 17 residues. Per germline, CDR1 MDHEN and CDR2 SYDVKM. CDR3 loop: CASSVPPGTGDTGELFF. The CDR3 nucleotides read TGTGCCAGCAGTGTCCCCCCCGGGACAGGGGACACCGGGGAGCTGTTTTTT.

This chain joins TRBV25-1 and TRBJ2-7; 10 bases are a match to TRBD2. Germline values: CDR1 MGHDK, CDR2 SYGVNS. Trimming took 7 bases from V and 3 from J; bases not matched to a gene: 21. The CDR3 totals 19 residues. CDR3: CASTGLAIVTPKVDYEQYV. CDR3 nucleotides: TGTGCCAGCACGGGACTAGCGATAGTTACCCCGAAGGTCGACTACGAGCAGTACGTC.

This clonotype was seen at least ten times. The rearrangement uses TRBV7-2 and TRBJ2-2, with unresolved D. CDR3 length equals 16 residues. Germline V gene lookup returns CDR1 SGHTA and CDR2 FQGNSA. The V and J ends lost 1 base and 3 bases respectively, with 12 bases between them. The CDR3 region is CASSLVRPLHTGELFF. The CDR3 DNA reads TGTGCCAGCAGCTTAGTTCGACCCCTCCACACCGGGGAGCTGTTTTTT.

As regards this clonotype: A single base separates this from a much larger clone, so it may be a read error. V is TRBV7-6 and J is TRBJ2-2; TRBD2 is a possible D gene (5 bases). The CDR3 loop spans 20 amino acids. Germline CDR1 reads SGHVS; CDR2 reads FNYEAQ. This CDR3 is CASSLELESSASTNAGELFF. As DNA, the CDR3 is TGTGCCAGCAGCTTAGAACTAGAGTCTTCGGCTTCCACGAACGCCGGGGAGCTGTTTTTT.

This clonotype has only a few counts. The V gene is TRBV7-2, the J gene TRBJ2-1, with TRBD2 matching over 12 bases. CDR3 size: 15 residues. With V trimmed by 4 bases and J by 8 bases, 6 bases remained unmatched. The germline V gene has CDR1 SGHTA and CDR2 FQGNSA. The CDR3 bases are TGTGCCAGCAGCTCTAGCGGGAGGGCCCTCTATGAGCAGTTCTTC. It yields the protein CASSSSGRALYEQFF.

The chain links TRBV28 to TRBJ1-2; D is ambiguous. This CDR3 has 13 residues. Trimming took 1 base from V and 8 from J, leaving 11 bases between them. Germline V gene data show CDR1 as MDHEN and CDR2 as SYDVKM. The CDR3 sequence is CASSLLAQIGYTF. Written as DNA, the CDR3 is TGTGCCAGCAGTTTATTAGCCCAAATCGGCTACACCTTC.

The chain has TRBV7-2 and TRBJ2-1; 10 bases line up with TRBD2. The V gene end was trimmed by 8 bases and the J gene end by 6 bases; junction bases not matched to a gene: 10. The CDR3 spans 15 residues. CDR1 is SGHTA and CDR2 is FQGNSA in the germline V gene. CDR3 sequence reads: CASAPSGRARNEQFF. CDR3 nucleotide sequence: TGTGCCAGCGCTCCAAGCGGGAGGGCCCGCAATGAGCAGTTCTTC. The complete variable domain, with remaining parts taken from reference TRBV7-2 and TRBJ2-1, reads GAGVSQSPSNKVTEKGKDVELRCDPISGHTALYWYRQSLGQGLEFLIYFQGNSAPDKSGLPSDRFSAERTGGSVSTLTIQRTQQEDSAVYLCASAPSGRARNEQFFGPGTRLTVL.

The rearrangement joins TRBV2 to TRBJ2-7; D call uncertain. The CDR3 runs to 11 residues. From germline, CDR1 is SNHLY and CDR2 FYNNEI. The germline V and J ends were trimmed by 10 bases and 1 base, with 8 bases remaining between them. Here the CDR3 DNA reads TGTGCCACGTCGGTGTCCTACGAGCAGTACTTC. Encoded protein: CATSVSYEQYF.

This rearrangement joins TRBV20-1 to TRBJ1-1, with D uncertain. Trimming took off 0 bases at V and 4 bases at J, with 21 bases between the two ends. CDR3 length: 17 residues. The V gene's germline CDR1 is DFQATT and CDR2 SNEGSKA (reference sequence). The CDR3 DNA follows: TGCAGTGCTAGAGAGAGAGGGATTTTATCTGTGGGCACTGAAGCTTTCTTT. It yields the protein CSARERGILSVGTEAFF.

In this sample, this clonotype turned up a few times. This chain joins TRBV7-9 and TRBJ2-7; no clear D gene. There are 13 residues in the CDR3. The germline gives CDR1 SEHNR, CDR2 FQNEAQ (reference sequence). V gave up 1 base and J gave up 2 bases, with 6 bases separating them. The CDR3 DNA sequence: TGTGCCAGCAGCTTAGACGGGCCCTACGAGCAGTACTTC. This codes for CASSLDGPYEQYF.

The chain carries TRBV20-1 and TRBJ2-3, with 11 bases identical to TRBD2. V lost 5 bases to trimming and J lost 2 bases; unmatched junction nucleotides: 12. This CDR3 comprises 17 residues. CDR1 and CDR2 from the germline V gene are DFQATT and SNEGSKA (reference sequence). CDR3 nucleotides: TGCAGTGCTTTGCTAGCGGGAGGCCTTCCTATCACAGATACGCAGTATTTT. Translating it yields CSALLAGGLPITDTQYF.

There are a few counts of this clonotype. The V gene is TRBV27, the J gene TRBJ1-4; D not resolved. Germline lookup yields CDR1 MNHEY and CDR2 SMNVEV (reference sequence). CDR3 length: 14 amino acids. V lost 3 bases to trimming and J lost 5 bases, with 10 bases between them. CDR3 in amino acids: CASSLGRFNEKLFF. Written as DNA, the CDR3 is TGTGCCAGCAGTTTGGGCAGATTCAATGAAAAACTGTTTTTT.

This clonotype has only a few counts. The genes are TRBV20-1 and TRBJ2-7; a possible D gene is TRBD2 (7 bases). Trimming removed 7 bases at V and 2 bases at J, with 12 bases between. Germline CDR1 reads DFQATT; CDR2 reads SNEGSKA (reference sequence). The CDR3 consists of 12 residues. The CDR3 spells CSVRGPAYEQYV. DNA for the CDR3: TGCAGTGTGCGGGGGCCCGCCTACGAGCAGTACGTC.

The sample holds a few counts of this clonotype. The gene calls are TRBV14 and TRBJ2-3, with D possibly being TRBD2 (5 bases). Germline V gene lookup returns CDR1 SGHDN and CDR2 FVKESK. Trimming shortened V by 0 bases and J by 10 bases, and 8 bases separated the two germline ends. The CDR3 extends over 12 amino acids. CDR3 sequence (DNA): TGTGCCAGCAGCCAAGAAGCGGCTGCGCAGTATTTT. Protein sequence: CASSQEAAAQYF.

The table lists this clonotype with a few counts. The V gene is TRBV7-8, the J gene TRBJ2-3, with D maybe TRBD1 (6 bases). CDR1 is SGHVS and CDR2 is FQNEAQ in the germline V gene. The V end lost 3 bases, the J end lost 0 bases, and 19 bases lay between the germline ends. The CDR3 consists of 18 residues. CDR3 residues: CASSLGRGRGSSTDTQYF. In DNA form, the CDR3 reads TGTGCCAGCAGCTTGGGGCGCGGCAGGGGCAGTAGCACAGATACGCAGTATTTT. Complete variable domain (other parts from reference TRBV7-8 and TRBJ2-3): GAGVSQSPRYKVAKRGQDVALRCDPISGHVSLFWYQQALGQGPEFLTYFQNEAQLDKSGLPSDRFFAERPEGSVSTLKIQRTQQEDSAVYLCASSLGRGRGSSTDTQYFGPGTRLTVL.

The genes are TRBV19 and TRBJ2-6; 10 positions agree with TRBD2. V gave up 3 bases and J gave up 2 bases; unmatched junction bases: 4. The CDR3 runs 17 residues. Germline V gene lookup returns CDR1 LNHDA and CDR2 SQIVND (reference sequence). The CDR3 here is CASSILAGAAGANVLTF. Written as DNA, the CDR3 is TGTGCCAGTAGTATTCTAGCGGGAGCAGCTGGGGCCAACGTCCTGACTTTC. Based on the CDR3 plus reference TRBV19 and TRBJ2-6, the full variable domain is DGGITQSPKYLFRKEGQNVTLSCEQNLNHDAMYWYRQDPGQGLRLIYYSQIVNDFQKGDIAEGYSVSREKKESFPLTVTSAQKNPTAFYLCASSILAGAAGANVLTFGAGSRLTVL.